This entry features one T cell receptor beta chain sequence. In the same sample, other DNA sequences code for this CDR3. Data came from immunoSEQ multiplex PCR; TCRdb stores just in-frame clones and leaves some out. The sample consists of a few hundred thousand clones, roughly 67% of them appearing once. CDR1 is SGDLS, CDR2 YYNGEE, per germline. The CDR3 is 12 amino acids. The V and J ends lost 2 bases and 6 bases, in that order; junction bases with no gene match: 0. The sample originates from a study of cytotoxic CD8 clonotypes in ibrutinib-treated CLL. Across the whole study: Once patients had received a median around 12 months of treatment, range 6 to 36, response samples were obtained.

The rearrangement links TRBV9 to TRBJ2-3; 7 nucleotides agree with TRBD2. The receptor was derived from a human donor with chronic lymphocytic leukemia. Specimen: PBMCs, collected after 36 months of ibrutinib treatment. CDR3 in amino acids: CASSVGGDTQYF. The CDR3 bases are TGTGCCAGCAGCGTGGGAGGGGATACGCAGTATTTT. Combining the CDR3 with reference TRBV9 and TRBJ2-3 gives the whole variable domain DSGVTQTPKHLITATGQRVTLRCSPRSGDLSVYWYQQSLDQGLQFLIQYYNGEERAKGNILERFSAQQFPDLHSELNLSSLELGDSALYFCASSVGGDTQYFGPGTRLTVL.